This T cell receptor (beta chain) appears in the sequencing data of a study of a mutant IDH1 vaccine in newly diagnosed glioma. Across the whole study: Patients had received radiotherapy, temozolomide, or both previously, most receiving both.

On this clone: Its specificity is not known.

Time point in this sample: baseline, week 1 (first vaccination visit). Regarding treatment: pre-vaccination baseline after standard-of-care therapy. Donors had new WHO grade 3 or 4 IDH1-mutant, ATRX-lost astrocytomas. Sequencing used immunoSEQ multiplex PCR; TCRdb keeps in-frame clones, though not all of them. In the table there are tens of thousands of clones, about four fifths of which are singletons. CDR3 length equals 14 residues. The V segment lost 6 bases and the J segment 4 bases; nucleotides outside the gene matches: 6. Looked up from germline, CDR1 is SGDLS and CDR2 is YYNGEE. Findings and limits, study-wide: Pseudoprogression appears to have had no connection to changes in top peripheral T cell clonotypes.

The sequence was obtained from a woman in her forties or fifties with glioma. The sequenced sample was PBMCs, obtained from a glioma patient treated with radiotherapy, temozolomide or both. J is TRBJ1-2 and V is TRBV9, with 10 bases lining up with TRBD1. CDR3 region: CASTGTGESYGYTF. The CDR3 bases are TGTGCCAGCACCGGGACAGGGGAGAGCTATGGCTACACCTTC.